The 18 T cell receptor beta chains given below trace back to one sample, sequenced in a study of blood T cell repertoires in COVID-19. Produced via immunoSEQ multiplex PCR; TCRdb's table is partial and in-frame only. The table records 60,000 to 80,000 clones, around 82% of them present only once. Sequenced: peripheral blood. These receptors came from a man aged 50 to 59 with active COVID-19.

The J gene is TRBJ2-7, the V gene TRBV2, with TRBD1 identical over 7 bases. The CDR3 covers 14 residues. CDR1 is SNHLY, CDR2 FYNNEI, per germline. V lost 6 bases to trimming and J lost 3 bases; unmatched junction nucleotides: 8. CDR3 coding DNA: TGTGCCAGCAGAGTCATCCAGGGGGTCTACGAGCAGTACTTC. Amino acid sequence: CASRVIQGVYEQYF.

The chain couples TRBV6-5 to TRBJ2-1; 14 positions agree with TRBD2. Trimming took 6 bases from V and 4 from J; bases not matched to a gene: 2. The CDR3 totals 15 residues. Germline V gene data show CDR1 as MNHEY and CDR2 as SVGAGI. CDR3 loop: CASRGLAGGYNEQFF. CDR3 nucleotide sequence: TGTGCCAGCAGAGGACTAGCGGGAGGTTACAATGAGCAGTTCTTC.

A word on this clone: Different DNA sequences within this sample yield the same CDR3. The chain joins TRBV5-1 to TRBJ2-1, with D perhaps matching TRBD2 (6 bases). This CDR3 has 15 amino acids. The germline V gene encodes CDR1 SGHRS and CDR2 YFSETQ. The ends were cut back, 3 bases at V and 0 bases at J, with 10 bases in the middle. CDR3 nucleotides: TGCGCCAGCAGCTCCGACGGGAGCTCCTACAATGAGCAGTTCTTC. The encoded protein is CASSSDGSSYNEQFF. The variable domain in full, with the rest retrieved from reference TRBV5-1 and TRBJ2-1, is KAGVTQTPRYLIKTRGQQVTLSCSPISGHRSVSWYQQTPGQGLQFLFEYFSETQRNKGNFPGRFSGRQFSNSRSEMNVSTLELGDSALYLCASSSDGSSYNEQFFGPGTRLTVL.

The rearrangement uses TRBV5-1 and TRBJ2-5; 7 bases line up with TRBD1. CDR1 is SGHRS and CDR2 is YFSETQ in the germline V gene. CDR3 size: 16 residues. J lost 2 bases, V lost 4 bases, and 11 bases had no gene match. The CDR3 here is CASSRTGDLSQETQYF. Written as DNA, the CDR3 is TGCGCCAGCAGCCGAACAGGGGACCTCTCGCAAGAGACCCAGTACTTC.

This chain joins TRBV11-2 and TRBJ2-2; 8 positions agree with TRBD1. Trimming at V came to 5 bases and at J to 1 base, leaving 3 bases not matched to a gene. The CDR3 runs 15 residues. Germline CDR1 SGHAT, CDR2 FQNNGV. The chain's CDR3 is CASSRDRRNTGELFF. The CDR3 region has the DNA TGTGCCAGCAGCCGGGACAGGCGGAACACCGGGGAGCTGTTTTTT.

This clone was picked up one time. The genes are TRBV6-5 and TRBJ2-7; TRBD1 is a possible D gene (5 bases). Germline lookup yields CDR1 MNHEY and CDR2 SVGAGI. This CDR3 region has 10 residues. V was clipped by 8 bases and J by 6 bases, with 8 bases between them. DNA of the CDR3: TGTGCCAGCGGGGCGCTCGAGCAGTACTTC. Residues: CASGALEQYF.

V is TRBV6-2 or TRBV6-3 and J is TRBJ1-1; tentatively, D is TRBD1 (6 bases). The CDR3 sequence is 14 residues long. Trimming cost V 8 bases and J 6 bases, with 19 bases left between them. In germline, CDR1 is MNHEY, CDR2 SVGEGT. For the CDR3, the DNA is TGTGCCAGCGGTTTGGAAGTCAGGGGCGCTGAAGCTTTCTTT. It yields the protein CASGLEVRGAEAFF.

This clone has only one observation. The chain combines TRBV3-1 (or the pseudogene TRBV3-2) with TRBJ1-3; tentative D call: TRBD1 (5 bases). There are 17 residues in the CDR3. V was clipped by 1 base and J by 0 bases, with 13 bases between them. Per the germline V gene, CDR1 is LGHDT and CDR2 is YNNKEL (reference sequence). CDR3 nucleotides: TGTGCCAGCAGCCAAGTAAGACAGCTCAGCTCTGGAAACACCATATATTTT. It yields the protein CASSQVRQLSSGNTIYF.

This clone showed up just once. The chain has TRBV5-1 and TRBJ2-7, with D tentatively TRBD2 (5 bases). This CDR3 is built from 15 residues. V was shortened by 0 bases and J by 5 bases, with 15 bases between the two germline ends. Looked up from germline, CDR1 is SGHRS and CDR2 is YFSETQ. As DNA, the CDR3 is TGCGCCAGCAGCTTGGAATTAGCGTCTCGGCACGAGCAGTACTTC. It specifies CASSLELASRHEQYF.

CDR3 amino acids: CASSLGSGRAFF. The CDR3 bases are TGTGCCAGCAGCTTAGGATCAGGGCGAGCTTTCTTT. The chain employs TRBV11-2 and TRBJ1-1; maybe TRBD1 (5 bases). Between the trimmed V and J ends, which lost 1 base and 10 bases, there was a span of 10 bases. This CDR3 spans 12 amino acids. The V gene's germline CDR1 is SGHAT and CDR2 FQNNGV.

The chain links TRBV18 to TRBJ1-5; D unresolved. V was clipped by 3 bases and J by 3 bases, with 15 bases between them. From germline, CDR1 is KGHSH and CDR2 LQKENI. This CDR3 contains 16 residues. The CDR3 loop is CASSPVVLRDNQPQHF. In DNA form, the CDR3 reads TGTGCCAGCTCACCGGTAGTCCTGAGGGACAATCAGCCCCAGCATTTT. Full variable domain (outside the CDR3, taken from reference TRBV18 and TRBJ1-5): NAGVMQNPRHLVRRRGQEARLRCSPMKGHSHVYWYRQLPEEGLKFMVYLQKENIIDESGMPKERFSAEFPKEGPSILRIQQVVRGDSAAYFCASSPVVLRDNQPQHFGDGTRLSIL.

The genes are TRBV5-6 and TRBJ1-5; D remains ambiguous. CDR1 and CDR2 from the germline V gene are SGHDT and YYEEEE. V lost 1 base to trimming and J lost 0 bases, with 11 bases between them. The CDR3 consists of 16 residues. The DNA of the CDR3 is TGTGCCAGCAGCTTGTGGAGGGTCGCTAGCAATCAGCCCCAGCATTTT. This sequence encodes CASSLWRVASNQPQHF.

The rearrangement joins TRBV4-1 to TRBJ1-2; 7 bases agree with TRBD1. The length of the CDR3 is 15 residues. Germline V gives CDR1 MGHRA, CDR2 YSYEKL. The V segment lost 3 bases and the J segment 7 bases; nucleotides outside the gene matches: 11. The CDR3 nucleotides are TGCGCCAGCAGCCAGGTCAACAGCCAGGGGGGTGGCTACACCTTC. Translated: CASSQVNSQGGGYTF.

This sequence joins TRBV30 and TRBJ1-3, with 9 bases fitting TRBD1. CDR3 length: 18 residues. Unmatched junction bases numbered 17, after V lost 4 bases and J lost 4 bases. CDR1 GTSNPN and CDR2 SVGIG come from the germline V gene (reference sequence). CDR3 sequence: CAWNGRGTGSKAGNTIYF. The CDR3 DNA reads TGTGCCTGGAATGGCAGGGGGACAGGGTCAAAAGCCGGAAACACCATATATTTT.

The V call is TRBV7-9, the J call TRBJ2-5, with 8 bases fitting TRBD2. V was clipped by 1 base and J by 12 bases; unmatched bases: 10. Germline V lookup: CDR1 SEHNR, CDR2 FQNEAQ (reference sequence). The CDR3 consists of 14 residues. This CDR3 is CASSLELGGRPKYF. The CDR3 DNA sequence: TGTGCCAGCAGCTTAGAGCTTGGCGGGAGGCCCAAGTACTTC.

The chain couples TRBV18 to TRBJ2-2; D is possibly TRBD2 (5 bases). The germline V gene has CDR1 KGHSH and CDR2 LQKENI. This CDR3 is 15 amino acids long. V was trimmed by 2 bases and J by 3 bases, leaving 10 bases between them. CDR3 sequence: CASSPGSDYTGELFF. The CDR3 DNA reads as TGTGCCAGCTCACCAGGTAGCGATTACACCGGGGAGCTGTTTTTT.

The chain recombines TRBV2 with TRBJ1-5, with 7 bases fitting TRBD1. J gave up 0 bases and V 4 bases, and 3 bases lay outside the gene matches. CDR1 is SNHLY, CDR2 FYNNEI, per germline. The CDR3 sequence is 15 residues long. The CDR3 region has the DNA TGTGCCAGCAGTGGGCGGACAGGTAGCAATCAGCCCCAGCATTTT. Protein product: CASSGRTGSNQPQHF.

V usage is TRBV15 and J usage is TRBJ1-1; D is possibly TRBD1 (5 bases). The V end was cut by 1 base, the J end by 0 bases, with 9 bases between. CDR3 length equals 15 residues. The germline V gene encodes CDR1 LNHNV and CDR2 YYDKDF (reference sequence). CDR3 protein: CATSRGRGLNTEAFF. The DNA of the CDR3 is TGTGCCACCAGCAGAGGAAGGGGTCTGAACACTGAAGCTTTCTTT.